This entry lists 28 T cell receptor beta chains sequenced from one sample in a study of response to subunit inactivated influenza vaccine. TCRdb reprocessed the RT-PCR reads with MiXCR, giving one entry per CDR3 protein. The sample has about 780,000 distinct CDR3 sequences; roughly 18% are singletons. The sequencing used PBMCs from blood, collected 4 to 6 days after vaccination. The receptors were sampled from a man in his fifties or sixties who received an inactivated influenza vaccine.

This clonotype was detected many times. The chain is built from TRBV20-1 and TRBJ2-1, with D possibly TRBD2 on 5 matching bases. CDR1 and CDR2 from the germline V gene are DFQATT and SNEGSKA (reference sequence). The CDR3 runs 14 residues. The germline V and J ends were trimmed by 0 bases and 8 bases, with 14 bases remaining between them. CDR3 in amino acids: CSARDLRVFDEQFF. The CDR3 DNA reads as TGCAGTGCTAGAGATTTGCGGGTTTTCGATGAGCAGTTCTTC.

The CDR3 sequence: CASMRTGSGELFF. The CDR3, as DNA: TGCGCCAGCATGAGGACAGGGAGCGGGGAGCTGTTTTTT. The chain links TRBV5-1 to TRBJ2-2; 8 nucleotides match TRBD1. V dropped 6 bases and J dropped 7; count of bases not matched to a gene: 5. The CDR3 has 13 amino acids. From germline, CDR1 is SGHRS and CDR2 YFSETQ.

This clonotype has ten or more counts. The chain employs TRBV12-3 or TRBV12-4 and TRBJ2-7; TRBD1 matches 9 bases. This CDR3 region has 14 residues. J gave up 6 bases and V 1 base, and 4 bases lay outside the gene matches. CDR3 residues: CASSLVGQGSEQYF. CDR3 DNA sequence: TGTGCCAGCAGTTTAGTGGGACAGGGATCCGAGCAGTACTTC.

This clonotype has a handful of counts. V and J are TRBV25-1 and TRBJ2-5, with 10 bases that match TRBD2. CDR3 length: 15 residues. The J segment lost 3 bases and the V segment lost 3 bases, leaving 4 bases of the junction unmatched. The germline V gene encodes CDR1 MGHDK and CDR2 SYGVNS. The CDR3 reads CASSDLGTSEETQYF. DNA of the CDR3: TGTGCCAGCAGTGACCTCGGGACTAGCGAAGAGACCCAGTACTTC.

V is TRBV2 and J is TRBJ2-2; no definite D call. This CDR3 has 13 residues. Germline V lookup: CDR1 SNHLY, CDR2 FYNNEI. V gave up 3 bases and J gave up 7 bases, with 9 bases separating them. This CDR3 is CASSDHPNGELFF. The CDR3 DNA reads TGTGCCAGCAGTGATCACCCCAACGGGGAGCTGTTTTTT.

This clonotype was observed a few times. This chain links TRBV7-9 with TRBJ2-5; 7 nucleotides agree with TRBD2. The CDR3 sequence is 15 residues long. CDR1 and CDR2 from the germline V gene are SEHNR and FQNEAQ (reference sequence). The V gene end was trimmed by 4 bases and the J gene end by 4 bases; junction bases not matched to a gene: 9. The CDR3 sequence: CASSSRAGVTETQYF. CDR3 DNA: TGTGCCAGCAGCTCGCGGGCGGGGGTGACAGAGACCCAGTACTTC. Using reference TRBV7-9 and TRBJ2-5 for the parts outside the CDR3, the full variable domain is DTGVSQNPRHKITKRGQNVTFRCDPISEHNRLYWYRQTLGQGPEFLTYFQNEAQLEKSRLLSDRFSAERPKGSFSTLEIQRTEQGDSAMYLCASSSRAGVTETQYFGPGTRLLVL.

This clonotype appeared a few times. The V gene is TRBV5-1, the J gene TRBJ2-3, with D maybe TRBD1 (5 bases). The CDR3 spans 14 residues. Germline CDR1 SGHRS, CDR2 YFSETQ. V lost 4 bases to trimming and J lost 4 bases, with 13 bases between them. Written as DNA, the CDR3 is TGCGCCAGCAGCGACCATAGGGGTGCAGATACGCAGTATTTT. It translates to CASSDHRGADTQYF.

This clonotype was seen a few times. The J gene is TRBJ1-5, the V gene TRBV10-3; D is uncertain. This CDR3 is built from 12 residues. Germline V gives CDR1 ENHRY, CDR2 SYGVKD. Trimming removed 2 bases at V and 6 bases at J, with 5 bases between. The CDR3 nucleotides read TGTGCCATCAGTGAGGAGGCTCAGCCCCAGCATTTT. This encodes CAISEEAQPQHF.

The chain joins TRBV24-1 to TRBJ2-5, with 13 bases lining up with TRBD2. The CDR3 has 18 residues. The germline V gene encodes CDR1 KGHDR and CDR2 SFDVKD. J was trimmed by 5 bases and V by 1 base; bases with no gene match: 9. CDR3 sequence: CATSDFNPGTSGTETQYF. The DNA for the CDR3 is TGTGCCACCAGTGATTTTAACCCAGGGACTAGCGGGACGGAGACCCAGTACTTC.

The gene calls are TRBV7-2 and TRBJ2-7; tentative D call: TRBD2 (6 bases). Deletions cut 1 base from V and 3 bases from J, with 13 bases between. The CDR3 has 15 residues. Looked up from germline, CDR1 is SGHTA and CDR2 is FQGNSA. CDR3: CASSLDGGSGYEQYF. The CDR3 nucleotides are TGTGCCAGCAGCTTAGATGGGGGGAGTGGCTACGAGCAGTACTTC.

The CDR3 region is CASSPGQGGIYTEAFF. In DNA form, the CDR3 reads TGCGCCAGCAGCCCCGGACAGGGGGGGATATACACTGAAGCTTTCTTT. The chain couples TRBV5-1 to TRBJ1-1; 10 nucleotides match TRBD1. This CDR3 has 16 residues. CDR1 is SGHRS and CDR2 is YFSETQ in the germline V gene. V was clipped by 4 bases and J by 3 bases; unmatched bases: 9.

This clonotype came up many times. This chain links TRBV24-1 with TRBJ2-7; 9 nucleotides agree with TRBD2. Unmatched junction bases numbered 3, after V lost 9 bases and J lost 1 base. CDR3 length: 13 residues. Germline CDR1 KGHDR, CDR2 SFDVKD. The CDR3 loop is CATLLAGSYEQYF. CDR3 bases: TGTGCCACCCTCCTAGCGGGATCCTACGAGCAGTACTTC.

This clonotype was observed a handful of times. The chain employs TRBV20-1 and TRBJ2-7; 9 bases match TRBD1. The CDR3 spans 14 residues. Germline V gene data show CDR1 as DFQATT and CDR2 as SNEGSKA (reference sequence). The V gene end was trimmed by 0 bases and the J gene end by 5 bases; junction bases not matched to a gene: 5. The CDR3 is CSARDPRQGDEQYF. In nucleotides, the CDR3 is TGCAGTGCTAGAGACCCACGACAGGGGGACGAGCAGTACTTC.

This chain connects TRBV29-1 to TRBJ2-2, with 10 positions matching TRBD1. The trim removed 3 bases at V and 3 bases at J, leaving 7 bases unmatched. The length of the CDR3 is 16 residues. Per the germline V gene, CDR1 is SQVTM and CDR2 is ANQGSEA. The CDR3 spells CSVETGQGFHTGELFF. CDR3 DNA: TGCAGCGTTGAGACGGGACAGGGGTTTCACACCGGGGAGCTGTTTTTT.

This chain joins TRBV5-1 and TRBJ2-3; D assignment may be TRBD1 or TRBD2 (6 bases each). This CDR3 has 16 amino acids. Trimming removed 0 bases at V and 3 bases at J, with 14 bases between. CDR1 is SGHRS and CDR2 is YFSETQ in the germline V gene. The CDR3 loop is CASSLEGGPRTDTQYF. The DNA for the CDR3 is TGCGCCAGCAGCTTGGAAGGGGGGCCTCGTACAGATACGCAGTATTTT. The variable domain in full, with the rest retrieved from reference TRBV5-1 and TRBJ2-3, is KAGVTQTPRYLIKTRGQQVTLSCSPISGHRSVSWYQQTPGQGLQFLFEYFSETQRNKGNFPGRFSGRQFSNSRSEMNVSTLELGDSALYLCASSLEGGPRTDTQYFGPGTRLTVL.

The rearrangement links TRBV5-6 to TRBJ2-5, with D perhaps given as TRBD1 or TRBD2 (5 bases each). CDR1 is SGHDT and CDR2 is YYEEEE in the germline V gene. CDR3 length equals 16 residues. Trimming cost V 4 bases and J 5 bases, with 21 bases left between them. This CDR3 is CASSPIEGPNRETQYF. The CDR3 DNA reads as TGTGCCAGCAGCCCCATTGAGGGGCCCAACCGGGAGACCCAGTACTTC.

This clonotype was seen only a few times. This sequence joins TRBV7-9 and TRBJ2-4; possibly TRBD1 for D (6 bases). Per the germline V gene, CDR1 is SEHNR and CDR2 is FQNEAQ (reference sequence). The V gene lost 1 base and the J gene lost 0 bases, with 7 bases spanning the gap. The CDR3 consists of 15 residues. The CDR3 sequence is CASSLDRVAKNIQYF. The CDR3 DNA sequence: TGTGCCAGCAGCTTAGACAGGGTAGCCAAAAACATTCAGTACTTC.

This clonotype turned up a few times. This chain joins TRBV4-2 and TRBJ2-5, with D unclear. Germline CDR1 is LGHNA and CDR2 is YNFKEQ. The CDR3 is 14 amino acids. V was trimmed by 4 bases and J by 3 bases, leaving 12 bases between them. CDR3 bases: TGTGCCAGCAGCCTAAACCGGAGAGAAGAGACCCAGTACTTC. This encodes CASSLNRREETQYF.

The V gene is TRBV29-1, the J gene TRBJ1-4, with TRBD1 as a possible D gene (5 bases). The germline V and J ends were trimmed by 0 bases and 7 bases, with 9 bases remaining between them. The germline CDR1 and CDR2 sequences are SQVTM and ANQGSEA. This CDR3 has 13 amino acids. CDR3: CSVEEGRGEKLFF. Here the CDR3 DNA reads TGCAGCGTTGAAGAGGGAAGGGGTGAAAAACTGTTTTTT. Supplemented by reference TRBV29-1 and TRBJ1-4, the full variable domain reads SAVISQKPSRDICQRGTSLTIQCQVDSQVTMMFWYRQQPGQSLTLIATANQGSEATYESGFVIDKFPISRPNLTFSTLTVSNMSPEDSSIYLCSVEEGRGEKLFFGSGTQLSVL.

The rearrangement links TRBV12-3 or TRBV12-4 to TRBJ1-1, with TRBD1 as a possible D gene (6 bases). V lost 4 bases and J lost 5, with 11 bases in between. The CDR3 is 13 amino acids. The CDR3: CASSSQGWTEAFF. The DNA for the CDR3 is TGTGCCAGCAGTTCTCAGGGGTGGACTGAAGCTTTCTTT.

This clonotype was picked up a small number of times. This chain joins TRBV11-2 and TRBJ2-3; 7 bases line up with TRBD1. Losses at the gene ends were 5 bases for V and 7 bases for J; bases not matched to a gene: 15. CDR1 is SGHAT, CDR2 FQNNGV, per germline. This CDR3 is built from 16 residues. CDR3: CASSKRTGGEWNTQYF. CDR3 nucleotide sequence: TGTGCCAGCAGCAAACGGACAGGTGGAGAGTGGAATACGCAGTATTTT.

This clonotype was observed a handful of times. The V call is TRBV9, the J call TRBJ2-3, with 7 nucleotides matching TRBD2. Trimming took 3 bases from V and 1 from J; bases not matched to a gene: 5. This CDR3 comprises 15 residues. The germline V gene has CDR1 SGDLS and CDR2 YYNGEE. The CDR3 reads CASSASAGGTDTQYF. The CDR3 DNA sequence: TGTGCCAGCAGCGCCAGCGCGGGAGGCACAGATACGCAGTATTTT. The full variable domain, in which reference TRBV9 and TRBJ2-3 provide the parts outside the CDR3, is DSGVTQTPKHLITATGQRVTLRCSPRSGDLSVYWYQQSLDQGLQFLIQYYNGEERAKGNILERFSAQQFPDLHSELNLSSLELGDSALYFCASSASAGGTDTQYFGPGTRLTVL.

This sequence joins TRBV4-2 and TRBJ2-5; TRBD2 matches 9 bases. CDR1 LGHNA and CDR2 YNFKEQ come from the germline V gene. The J segment lost 2 bases and the V segment lost 0 bases, leaving 10 bases of the junction unmatched. This CDR3 spans 18 amino acids. Here the CDR3 DNA reads TGTGCCAGCAGCCAAGAGGTTTTATCGCTAGCGGGACAAGAGACCCAGTACTTC. Protein product: CASSQEVLSLAGQETQYF.

This clonotype has only a few counts. The rearrangement uses TRBV9 and TRBJ1-2, with 8 bases identical to TRBD1. The V gene end was trimmed by 0 bases and the J gene end by 5 bases; junction bases not matched to a gene: 3. This CDR3 region has 14 residues. Germline V gives CDR1 SGDLS, CDR2 YYNGEE. CDR3 in DNA: TGTGCCAGCAGCGTAGAGGGACAGGCTTATGGCTACACCTTC. Protein product: CASSVEGQAYGYTF.

The chain is built from TRBV7-2 and TRBJ2-7; perhaps TRBD1 as D (6 bases). Germline loops: CDR1 SGHTA, CDR2 FQGNSA. The V gene lost 5 bases and the J gene lost 1 base, with 15 bases spanning the gap. The CDR3 runs to 15 residues. CDR3 nucleotides: TGTGCCAGCAGCCCCGGCAGGGGTCTTTCCTACGAGCAGTACTTC. Translating gives CASSPGRGLSYEQYF.

The chain links TRBV4-3 to TRBJ2-1, with unresolved D. Trimming removed 0 bases at V and 2 bases at J, with 17 bases between. Per the germline V gene, CDR1 is LGHNA and CDR2 is YSLEER. This CDR3 contains 18 residues. In DNA, the CDR3 is TGCGCCAGCAGCCAAGAACCCTATTCACCTCGCGCCTACAATGAGCAGTTCTTC. It encodes CASSQEPYSPRAYNEQFF.

This clonotype was recorded once. The chain recombines TRBV12-3 or TRBV12-4 with TRBJ2-1; D uncertain. The CDR3 runs 13 residues. Trimming took off 3 bases at V and 4 bases at J, with 7 bases between the two ends. Here the CDR3 DNA reads TGTGCCAGCAGTTTCTTACCGTACAATGAGCAGTTCTTC. This sequence encodes CASSFLPYNEQFF.

There are many counts of this clonotype. The rearrangement uses TRBV20-1 and TRBJ2-1; 7 nucleotides match TRBD2. The V gene's germline CDR1 is DFQATT and CDR2 SNEGSKA (reference sequence). With V trimmed by 6 bases and J by 8 bases, 4 bases remained unmatched. The CDR3 is made up of 11 amino acids. The CDR3 region is CSAVAGHEQFF. In DNA, the CDR3 is TGCAGTGCAGTAGCGGGCCATGAGCAGTTCTTC.